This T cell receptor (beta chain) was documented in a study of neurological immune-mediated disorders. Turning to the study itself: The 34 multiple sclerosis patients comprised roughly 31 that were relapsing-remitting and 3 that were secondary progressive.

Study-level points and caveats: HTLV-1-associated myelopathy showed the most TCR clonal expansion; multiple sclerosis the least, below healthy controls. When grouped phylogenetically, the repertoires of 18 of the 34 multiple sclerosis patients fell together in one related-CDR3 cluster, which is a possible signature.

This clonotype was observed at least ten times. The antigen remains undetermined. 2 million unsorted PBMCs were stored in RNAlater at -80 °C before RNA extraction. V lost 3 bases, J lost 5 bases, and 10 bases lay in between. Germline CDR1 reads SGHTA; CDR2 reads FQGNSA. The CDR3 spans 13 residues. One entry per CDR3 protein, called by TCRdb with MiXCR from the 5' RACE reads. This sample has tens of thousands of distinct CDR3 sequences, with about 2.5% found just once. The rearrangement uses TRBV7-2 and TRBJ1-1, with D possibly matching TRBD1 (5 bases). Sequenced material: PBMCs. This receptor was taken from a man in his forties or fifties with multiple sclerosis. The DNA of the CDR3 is TGTGCCAGCAGCTTTGGGGGAGCAACTGAAGCTTTCTTT. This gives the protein CASSFGGATEAFF. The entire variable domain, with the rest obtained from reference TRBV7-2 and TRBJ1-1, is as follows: GAGVSQSPSNKVTEKGKDVELRCDPISGHTALYWYRQSLGQGLEFLIYFQGNSAPDKSGLPSDRFSAERTGGSVSTLTIQRTQQEDSAVYLCASSFGGATEAFFGQGTRLTVV.